This T cell receptor beta chain comes out of a study of T cell clonotyping in hematopoietic cell transplantation. Study-wide results and caveats: After transplant, recipient diversity fell while pathologically expanded clonotypes grew through day 180. At the given depth, recipient repertoires were over 97% de novo clonotypes. Cells were unsorted, so CD4 and CD8 contributions were not separated.

Note on this clone: Its antigen is still unknown.

In germline, CDR1 is LGHNA, CDR2 YSLEER. This CDR3 is built from 12 residues. V dropped 1 base and J dropped 8 bases, with 5 bases sitting between them. Recipients were bled about 28 days pretransplant and at posttransplant days 30, 100, 180. Sequencing was performed with immunoSEQ multiplex PCR; in TCRdb, only in-frame clones are kept and a portion is missing. Counted here are over 3,500 clones, under 85% occurring once; the ten biggest clones make up 22%. Sample: peripheral blood mononuclear cells, taken 180 days after allogeneic stem cell transplant. This receptor was identified in a male patient over 55 who had an allogeneic stem cell transplant from an unrelated donor, so T cells may come from the graft donor. Some clones in this sample may be carry-over from other donors' samples. The chain carries TRBV4-3 and TRBJ2-2; no clear D gene. The CDR3 sequence: CASSQGGGELFF. CDR3 DNA: TGCGCCAGCAGCCAAGGGGGTGGGGAGCTGTTTTTT.